This is a list of T cell receptor beta chains from one sample in a study of cytomegalovirus exposure and HLA in healthy donors. The data were produced by immunoSEQ multiplex PCR, yet TCRdb's version contains in-frame clones alone and is incomplete. The sample contains 100,000 to 150,000 clones, 75% to 85% of which appear only once. Sequencing used PBMCs. These receptor sequences come from a man aged 25-45 years in good health and CMV-seropositive. Both conserved end residues are trimmed from each CDR3. The order of the fields is D gene, J gene, V gene, CDR3 protein. A D gene is named only where the DNA matches it firmly.

>.|TRBJ1-1|TRBV5-1
ASSLRNGNTEAF
>TRBD2|TRBJ2-2|TRBV9
ASSVGLAGTGELF
>TRBD1|TRBJ1-2|TRBV6-6
ASSSLGTGEDGYT
>.|TRBJ2-5|TRBV9
ASSVAAGQETQY
>.|TRBJ1-2|TRBV27
ASSLSGQSNYGYT
>.|TRBJ2-7|TRBV18
ASSPHYQAGEQY
>TRBD2|TRBJ2-1|TRBV6-6
ASSRTLAGGLNEQF
>.|TRBJ2-2|TRBV27
ASSFDNTGELF
>TRBD1|TRBJ1-5|TRBV19
ASSQGQGPLVGNQPQH
>TRBD1|TRBJ1-1|TRBV7-9
ASSLDQGARTEAF
>.|TRBJ2-3|TRBV4-1
ASSQAQGSSTDTQY
>TRBD1|TRBJ2-5|TRBV10-3
AISARQGGETQY
>TRBD2|TRBJ2-7|TRBV2
ASSPLAGRNYEQY
>TRBD2|TRBJ2-5|TRBV10-3
AISPGLGVKTQY
>.|TRBJ1-1|TRBV7-9
AGSAPGNTEAF
>TRBD1|TRBJ2-7|TRBV7-6
ASRPGTGTLDEQY
>.|TRBJ2-2|TRBV9
ASSVAGQGNTGELF
>.|TRBJ1-2|TRBV15
ATSRDGSQAYYGYT
>.|TRBJ1-1|TRBV5-1
ASSLMGTNTEAF
>TRBD1|TRBJ1-6|TRBV5-5
ASSLWDRVNSPLH
>.|TRBJ1-1|TRBV19
ASSQVRTEAF
>TRBD1|TRBJ2-7|TRBV27
ASSTGQDVYEQY
>TRBD1|TRBJ2-7|TRBV6-5
ASSLRQGAAYEQY
>TRBD1|.|TRBV7-9
ASGTGDEQY
>TRBD1|TRBJ2-2|TRBV7-3
ASSQTDRAGELF
>.|TRBJ2-6|TRBV27
ASSLVGLGANVLT
>.|TRBJ1-4|TRBV4-2
ASSLVVEEKLF
>.|TRBJ2-7|TRBV10-3
AIRTNYEQY
>.|TRBJ1-3|TRBV19
ASSLDWNSGNTIY
>.|TRBJ2-1|TRBV19
ASSVLTRGEQF
>.|TRBJ2-7|TRBV6-1
ASSEVTDEQY
>TRBD2|TRBJ2-2|TRBV6-1
ASSEVAGGPSLNTGELF
>TRBD1|TRBJ2-7|TRBV29-1
SVKQGGQYEQY
>.|TRBJ1-5|TRBV6-1
ASRANRGNQPQH
>TRBD1|TRBJ1-2|TRBV29-1
SVDRPPGGGNYGYT
>.|TRBJ2-3|TRBV6-1
ASSEQGFTDTQY
>.|TRBJ2-7|TRBV7-8
ASSFDTGVYEQY
>TRBD1|TRBJ1-5|TRBV30
AWSVAGTGQPQH
>.|TRBJ1-1|TRBV9
ASSPAGNTEAF
>TRBD2|TRBJ2-3|TRBV6-4
ASSERGGTDTQY
>.|TRBJ2-3|TRBV30
ARSKAGITDTQY
>.|TRBJ2-2|TRBV29-1
SVQGGTGELF
>.|TRBJ2-1|TRBV13
ASSLGGVYEQF
>TRBD2|TRBJ2-1|TRBV5-1
ASSQGLAGTTYNEQF
>TRBD1|TRBJ1-5|TRBV30
AWGDRGDQPQH
>TRBD1|TRBJ2-5|TRBV15
ATSRRDRVETQY
>.|TRBJ1-2|TRBV29-1
SVEESGGYGYT
>TRBD1|TRBJ2-7|TRBV15
ATSRDLGQGAVEQY
>TRBD1|TRBJ1-3|TRBV7-6
ASSPGGSGNTIY
>.|TRBJ1-1|TRBV7-9
ASSLRSREGTEAF
>TRBD2|TRBJ2-2|TRBV11-2
ASSSGGLAGTGELF